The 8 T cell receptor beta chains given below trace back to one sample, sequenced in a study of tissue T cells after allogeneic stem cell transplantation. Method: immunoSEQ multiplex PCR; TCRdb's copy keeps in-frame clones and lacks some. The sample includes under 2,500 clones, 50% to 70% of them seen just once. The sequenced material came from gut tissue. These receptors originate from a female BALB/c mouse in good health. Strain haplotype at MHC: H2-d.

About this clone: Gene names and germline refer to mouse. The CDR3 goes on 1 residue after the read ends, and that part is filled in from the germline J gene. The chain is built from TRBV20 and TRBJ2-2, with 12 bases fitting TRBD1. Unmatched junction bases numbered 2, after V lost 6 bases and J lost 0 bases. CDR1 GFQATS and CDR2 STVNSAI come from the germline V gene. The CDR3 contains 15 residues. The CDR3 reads CGAGTGGPNTGQLYF. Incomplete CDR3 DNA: TGTGGTGCGGGGACAGGGGGCCCAAACACCGGGCAGCTCTAC. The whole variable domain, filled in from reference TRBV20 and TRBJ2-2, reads GALVYQYPRRTICKSGTSMRMECQAVGFQATSVAWYRQSPQKTFELIALSTVNSAIKYEQNFTQEKFPISHPNLSFSSMTVLNAYLEDRGLYLCGAGTGGPNTGQLYFGEGSKLTVL.

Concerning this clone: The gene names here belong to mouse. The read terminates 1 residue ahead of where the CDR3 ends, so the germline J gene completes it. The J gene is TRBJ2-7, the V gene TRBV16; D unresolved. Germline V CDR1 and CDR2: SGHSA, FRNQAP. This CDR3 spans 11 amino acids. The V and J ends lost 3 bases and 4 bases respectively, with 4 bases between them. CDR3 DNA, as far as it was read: TGTGCAAGCAGCTTTTTTTATGAACAGTAC. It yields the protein CASSFFYEQY. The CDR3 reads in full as CASSFFYEQYF.

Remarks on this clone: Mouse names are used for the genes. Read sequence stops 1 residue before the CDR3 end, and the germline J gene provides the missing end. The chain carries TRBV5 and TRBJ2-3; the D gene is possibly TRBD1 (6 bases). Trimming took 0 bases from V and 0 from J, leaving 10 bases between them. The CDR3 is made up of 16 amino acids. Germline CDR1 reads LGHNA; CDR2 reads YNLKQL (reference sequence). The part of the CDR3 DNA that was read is TGTGCCAGCAGCCAAGAGAGGGACAATAGTGCAGAAACGCTGTAT. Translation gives CASSQERDNSAETLY. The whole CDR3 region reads CASSQERDNSAETLYF.

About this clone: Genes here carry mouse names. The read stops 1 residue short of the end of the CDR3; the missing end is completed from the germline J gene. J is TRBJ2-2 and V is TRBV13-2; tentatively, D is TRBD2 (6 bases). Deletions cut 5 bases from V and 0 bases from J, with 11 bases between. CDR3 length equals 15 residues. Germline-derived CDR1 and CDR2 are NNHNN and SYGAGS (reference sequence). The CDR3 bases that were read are TGTGCCAGCGGATCCTGGGGTCCAAACACCGGGCAGCTCTAC. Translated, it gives CASGSWGPNTGQLY. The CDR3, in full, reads CASGSWGPNTGQLYF.

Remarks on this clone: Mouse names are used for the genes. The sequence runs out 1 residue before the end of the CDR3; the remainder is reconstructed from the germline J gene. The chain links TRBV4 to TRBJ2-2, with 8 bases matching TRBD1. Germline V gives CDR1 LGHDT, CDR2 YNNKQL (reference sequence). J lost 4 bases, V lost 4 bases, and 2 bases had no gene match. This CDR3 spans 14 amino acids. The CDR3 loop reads CASSSGGSTGQLYF. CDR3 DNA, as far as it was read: TGTGCCAGCAGCTCAGGGGGCAGCACCGGGCAGCTCTAC. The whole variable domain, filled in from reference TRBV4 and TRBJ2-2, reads ETAVFQTPNYHVTQVGNEVSFNCKQTLGHDTMYWYKQDSKKLLKIMFSYNNKQLIVNETVPRRFSPQSSDKAHLNLRIKSVEPEDSAVYLCASSSGGSTGQLYFGEGSKLTVL.

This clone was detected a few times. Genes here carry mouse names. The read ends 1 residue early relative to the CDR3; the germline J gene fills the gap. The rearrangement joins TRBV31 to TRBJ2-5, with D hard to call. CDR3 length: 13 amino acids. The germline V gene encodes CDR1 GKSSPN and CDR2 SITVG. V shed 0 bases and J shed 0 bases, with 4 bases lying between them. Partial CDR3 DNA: TGTGCCTGGAGTCTGGGTAACCAAGACACCCAGTAC. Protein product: CAWSLGNQDTQY. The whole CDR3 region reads CAWSLGNQDTQYF.

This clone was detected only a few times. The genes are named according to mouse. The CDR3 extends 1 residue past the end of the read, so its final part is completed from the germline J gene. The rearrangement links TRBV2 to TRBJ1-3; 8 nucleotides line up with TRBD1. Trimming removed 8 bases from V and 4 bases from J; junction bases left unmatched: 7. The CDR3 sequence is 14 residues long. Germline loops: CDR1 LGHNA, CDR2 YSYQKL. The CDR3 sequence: CASVGTGRGNTLYF. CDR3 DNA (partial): TGTGCCAGCGTCGGGACAGGAAGAGGAAATACGCTCTAT.

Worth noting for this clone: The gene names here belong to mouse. The chain's CDR3 is CASSDTGVYNNQAPLF. The CDR3 bases that were read are TGTGCCAGCAGTGATACAGGGGTATATAACAACCAGGCTCCGCTT. This chain links TRBV13-1 with TRBJ1-5; 7 nucleotides line up with TRBD1. The read comes to an end 1 residue before the CDR3 does, leaving the germline J gene to fill in the end. Unmatched junction bases numbered 4, after V lost 1 base and J lost 0 bases. CDR3 length: 16 amino acids. Germline lookup yields CDR1 NSHNY and CDR2 SYGAGN.